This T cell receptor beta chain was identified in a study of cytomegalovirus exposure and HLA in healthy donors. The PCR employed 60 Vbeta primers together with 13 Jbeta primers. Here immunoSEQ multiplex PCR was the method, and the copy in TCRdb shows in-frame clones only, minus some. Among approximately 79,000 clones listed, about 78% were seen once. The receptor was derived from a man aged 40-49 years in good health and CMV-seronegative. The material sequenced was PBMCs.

This chain's CDR3 is CASRPGGGGNEQFF. The CDR3 coding sequence is TGCGCCAGCAGACCGGGTGGGGGGGGCAATGAGCAGTTCTTC. This chain links TRBV5-1 with TRBJ2-1; 7 positions agree with TRBD2. V lost 5 bases, J lost 6 bases, and 8 bases stayed unmatched. The CDR3 sequence is 14 residues long. Germline CDR1 SGHRS, CDR2 YFSETQ.